These 20 T cell receptor beta chains were sequenced from one sample in a study of OX40 agonist ivuxolimab in advanced cancers. Here immunoSEQ multiplex PCR was the method, and the copy in TCRdb shows in-frame clones only, minus some. The profile shows about 82,000 clones, around 92% of them singletons. The sequenced sample was CD4+ or CD8+ T cells sorted from blood, obtained in a trial of the OX40 agonist ivuxolimab. These receptors were taken from an adult with an advanced solid tumor such as melanoma, head and neck, liver or kidney cancer.

V and J are TRBV11-2 and TRBJ1-1, with unresolved D. Trimming cost V 4 bases and J 6 bases, with 18 bases left between them. Germline CDR1 is SGHAT and CDR2 is FQNNGV. The CDR3 has 15 residues. CDR3 DNA sequence: TGTGCCAGCAGCTCACCCGGACTCATCGGCCCTGAAGCTTTCTTT. As protein: CASSSPGLIGPEAFF.

DNA of the CDR3: TGTGCCAGCAGCCCCCCCCCAGGGGAGAACTATGGCTACACCTTC. Amino acid sequence: CASSPPPGENYGYTF. The V and J genes are TRBV5-6 and TRBJ1-2, with D tentatively TRBD1 (6 bases). The V and J ends lost 4 bases and 2 bases respectively, with 15 bases between them. The germline CDR1 and CDR2 sequences are SGHDT and YYEEEE. CDR3 length: 15 residues.

CDR3 bases: TGTGCCAGCAGGGCAGGGGGGTACAATGAGCAGTTCTTC. This gives the protein CASRAGGYNEQFF. The chain has TRBV2 and TRBJ2-1, with D possibly TRBD1 on 7 matching bases. The CDR3 has 13 amino acids. Germline values: CDR1 SNHLY, CDR2 FYNNEI. V was shortened by 6 bases and J by 4 bases, with 10 bases between the two germline ends.

This chain uses TRBV29-1 with TRBJ2-7; no definite D call. CDR1 is SQVTM and CDR2 is ANQGSEA in the germline V gene. V was clipped by 0 bases and J by 2 bases, with 8 bases between them. This CDR3 region has 13 residues. This CDR3 reads CSVEDGPTYEQYF. The CDR3 DNA reads as TGCAGCGTTGAAGACGGCCCGACCTACGAGCAGTACTTC.

The chain's CDR3 is CASSLMGTGANVLTF. The CDR3 DNA is TGTGCCAGCAGTTTAATGGGGACTGGGGCCAACGTCCTGACTTTC. The gene calls are TRBV28 and TRBJ2-6; D uncertain. V lost 2 bases to trimming and J lost 2 bases, with 7 bases between them. Germline V CDR1 and CDR2: MDHEN, SYDVKM. The CDR3 contains 15 residues.

The chain has TRBV5-1 and TRBJ1-2, with D tentatively TRBD1 (5 bases). Germline-derived CDR1 and CDR2 are SGHRS and YFSETQ. CDR3 size: 12 residues. The V gene lost 3 bases and the J gene lost 8 bases, with 11 bases spanning the gap. The CDR3 here is CASSSGDRGYTF. CDR3 bases: TGCGCCAGCAGCTCCGGGGACCGGGGCTACACCTTC.

The chain combines TRBV10-3 with TRBJ2-5; 8 nucleotides agree with TRBD1. Germline CDR1 reads ENHRY; CDR2 reads SYGVKD. Trimming removed 2 bases from V and 4 bases from J; junction bases left unmatched: 3. There are 14 residues in the CDR3. The CDR3 nucleotides are TGTGCCATCAGTGAGCCCGGACAGGGAGAGACCCAGTACTTC. This codes for CAISEPGQGETQYF.

The rearrangement joins TRBV4-3 to TRBJ1-1; D unclear. The CDR3 is made up of 14 amino acids. CDR1 is LGHNA and CDR2 is YSLEER in the germline V gene. The ends were cut back, 1 base at V and 9 bases at J, with 15 bases in the middle. The CDR3 region is CASSQGVNWQQAFF. DNA of the CDR3: TGCGCCAGCAGCCAAGGGGTGAATTGGCAACAAGCTTTCTTT.

The chain has TRBV5-6 and TRBJ2-7; D possibly corresponds to TRBD2 (5 bases). The germline gives CDR1 SGHDT, CDR2 YYEEEE. The CDR3 length is 15 residues. Trimming left V 4 bases short and J 4 bases short, with 18 bases between. The CDR3 spells CASSAVGKTTYEQYF. CDR3 DNA sequence: TGTGCCAGCAGCGCGGTTGGGAAGACTACTTACGAGCAGTACTTC.

The chain carries TRBV19 and TRBJ2-7; D unresolved. The germline V gene has CDR1 LNHDA and CDR2 SQIVND (reference sequence). Trimming took 2 bases from V and 3 from J, leaving 8 bases between them. The CDR3 loop spans 13 amino acids. DNA for the CDR3: TGTGCCAGTAGTATATCCCTCCACTACGAGCAGTACTTC. This gives the protein CASSISLHYEQYF.

This clone was detected a few times. V gene TRBV27 combines with J gene TRBJ1-1; possibly TRBD1 for D (6 bases). Trimming removed 5 bases from V and 9 bases from J, with 19 bases in between. Germline assignment: CDR1 MNHEY and CDR2 SMNVEV (reference sequence). CDR3 size: 14 residues. CDR3 nucleotide sequence: TGTGCCAGCAGTCCAACAGCCGGGACAAGAAAAGCTTTCTTT. Encoded protein: CASSPTAGTRKAFF.

This clone is labeled large. V gene TRBV11-2 combines with J gene TRBJ2-7, with D possibly TRBD1 on 6 matching bases. CDR1 is SGHAT and CDR2 is FQNNGV in the germline V gene. Deletions cut 1 base from V and 5 bases from J, with 12 bases between. This CDR3 spans 14 amino acids. This CDR3 is CASSLGLRGDEQYF. CDR3 bases: TGTGCCAGCAGCTTAGGGCTCAGGGGCGACGAGCAGTACTTC.

This sequence joins TRBV5-1 and TRBJ1-5; D is unresolved. The CDR3 totals 13 residues. The germline V gene encodes CDR1 SGHRS and CDR2 YFSETQ. Trimming took off 0 bases at V and 7 bases at J, with 8 bases between the two ends. CDR3 bases: TGCGCCAGCAGCTTGGGAATGGAGCAGCCCCAGCATTTT. As protein: CASSLGMEQPQHF.

V is TRBV5-4 and J is TRBJ2-3; D is unresolved. Trimming pared 0 bases from V and 1 base from J, leaving 9 bases between. The germline CDR1 and CDR2 sequences are SGHNT and YYREEE (reference sequence). This CDR3 is built from 15 residues. In DNA form, the CDR3 reads TGTGCCAGCAGCTTGGGGGGTAGGGGCACAGATACGCAGTATTTT. Its translation is CASSLGGRGTDTQYF.

The chain joins TRBV7-9 to TRBJ2-7, with TRBD2 as a possible D gene (5 bases). Germline-derived CDR1 and CDR2 are SEHNR and FQNEAQ (reference sequence). The CDR3 loop spans 14 amino acids. The germline V and J ends were trimmed by 2 bases and 3 bases, with 11 bases remaining between them. CDR3 region: CASSLPGTFYEQYF. In DNA form, the CDR3 reads TGTGCCAGCAGCTTACCGGGAACATTCTACGAGCAGTACTTC.

This chain uses TRBV19 with TRBJ1-1, with D unclear. The CDR3 extends over 13 amino acids. Trimming pared 2 bases from V and 1 base from J, leaving 5 bases between. From germline, CDR1 is LNHDA and CDR2 SQIVND (reference sequence). CDR3 DNA sequence: TGTGCCAGTAGTATATGGACGAACACTGAAGCTTTCTTT. This sequence encodes CASSIWTNTEAFF. The whole variable domain, filled in from reference TRBV19 and TRBJ1-1, reads DGGITQSPKYLFRKEGQNVTLSCEQNLNHDAMYWYRQDPGQGLRLIYYSQIVNDFQKGDIAEGYSVSREKKESFPLTVTSAQKNPTAFYLCASSIWTNTEAFFGQGTRLTVV.

The gene calls are TRBV7-6 and TRBJ2-1; 8 nucleotides agree with TRBD2. V shed 5 bases, J shed 10 bases, and the junction held 10 bases outside the gene matches. The CDR3 is 14 amino acids. Germline CDR1 reads SGHVS; CDR2 reads FNYEAQ. CDR3: CASSPGLGGWEQFF. CDR3 coding DNA: TGTGCCAGCAGCCCGGGACTAGGAGGGTGGGAGCAGTTCTTC.

The chain is built from TRBV10-3 and TRBJ2-1; 10 bases agree with TRBD2. The length of the CDR3 is 16 residues. V shed 1 base and J 5 bases; nucleotides not matched to a gene: 5. Germline V gene lookup returns CDR1 ENHRY and CDR2 SYGVKD. The CDR3 DNA reads TGTGCCATCAGTGAGTTCGGTAGCGGGGGGAACAATGAGCAGTTCTTC. It is translated as CAISEFGSGGNNEQFF.

The gene calls are TRBV19 and TRBJ1-1; no clear D gene. From germline, CDR1 is LNHDA and CDR2 SQIVND (reference sequence). The V and J ends lost 7 bases and 2 bases respectively, with 14 bases between them. This CDR3 spans 14 amino acids. The CDR3 spells CASTPYWGNTEAFF. In DNA form, the CDR3 reads TGTGCCAGTACCCCGTACTGGGGTAACACTGAAGCTTTCTTT.

The rearrangement uses TRBV6-6 and TRBJ2-7; no definite D call. The CDR3 is 13 residues long. Germline assignment: CDR1 MNHNY and CDR2 SVGAGI (reference sequence). Trimming cost V 2 bases and J 2 bases, with 7 bases left between them. CDR3 sequence (DNA): TGTGCCAGCAGTTACAATCCTACCTACGAGCAGTACTTC. This encodes CASSYNPTYEQYF.